A single sample gave rise to the 13 T cell receptor beta chains below, sequenced in a study of CD8+CD57+ T cells in acquired aplastic anemia. Genomic DNA, serving as template, underwent TCR beta VDJ and CDR3 profiling. One entry per CDR3 protein, called by TCRdb with MiXCR from the reads. Of 150,000 to 200,000 distinct CDR3 sequences in the sample, 64% are singletons; the top ten hold 40% to 55%. Sequencing was done on a sample of sorted CD4+, CD8+, or CD8+CD57+ T cells (not recorded which) from PBMCs. Receptors were obtained from a human donor with severe aplastic anemia or a healthy control (not recorded which).

V gene TRBV7-2 combines with J gene TRBJ2-7; perhaps TRBD1 as D (6 bases). V was trimmed by 1 base and J by 5 bases, leaving 15 bases between them. Germline V lookup: CDR1 SGHTA, CDR2 FQGNSA. This CDR3 region has 15 residues. In DNA, the CDR3 is TGTGCCAGCAGCTTAGTTCCCAGGGGCTTAAACGAGCAGTACTTC. Protein product: CASSLVPRGLNEQYF.

This rearrangement joins TRBV7-9 to TRBJ2-2; possibly TRBD2 for D (6 bases). Germline CDR1 and CDR2: SEHNR and FQNEAQ (reference sequence). V lost 5 bases and J 5 bases, leaving 12 bases between the germline ends. The CDR3 spans 14 residues. In nucleotides, the CDR3 is TGTGCCAGCAGCCGGGACTTCAAGACCGGGGAGCTGTTTTTT. Translated, it gives CASSRDFKTGELFF.

About this clonotype: A read error may be the cause here, since a much bigger clone is one base away. J is TRBJ1-1 and V is TRBV12-3 or TRBV12-4; 7 bases align to TRBD1. The CDR3 sequence is 20 residues long. The CDR3 spells CVSSTSTPPPGTDFAAEAFF. The CDR3 DNA sequence: TGTGTCAGCAGTACATCAACCCCACCTCCGGGGACAGATTTTGCGGCTGAAGCTTTCTTT.

This chain uses TRBV5-5 with TRBJ1-6; weak D call: TRBD1 (6 bases). Germline-derived CDR1 and CDR2 are SGHKS and YYEKEE (reference sequence). This CDR3 is 15 amino acids long. V lost 4 bases and J lost 10, with 18 bases in between. CDR3 in DNA: TGTGCCAGCAGCCAAGATAGTACAGGGCGCTCACCCCTCCACTTT. Its translation: CASSQDSTGRSPLHF.

This clonotype showed up many times. The junction does not match germline at one end; this may be a read error. DNA of the CDR3: TGTGCTAGCAGCTTAGGGGCCACCCAAGAGACCCAGTACTTC. Protein sequence: CASSLGATQETQYF. The chain is built from TRBV7-7 and TRBJ2-5, with D possibly being TRBD1 (5 bases). The CDR3 spans 14 residues. The germline V gene has CDR1 SSHAT and CDR2 FNYEAQ (reference sequence).

This clonotype was seen once. The CDR3 nucleotides are TGTGCCACCAGTGATACAGGGTTCGACACCGGGGAGCTGTTTTTT. This translates into CATSDTGFDTGELFF. J is TRBJ2-2 and V is TRBV24-1, with TRBD1 as a possible D gene (6 bases). The CDR3 runs to 15 residues. Deletions cut 3 bases from V and 3 bases from J, with 10 bases between. Per germline, CDR1 KGHDR and CDR2 SFDVKD.

This clonotype was counted at least ten times. This chain connects TRBV13 to TRBJ2-1, with D possibly TRBD2 on 6 matching bases. V lost 8 bases and J 12 bases, leaving 17 bases between the germline ends. The CDR3 covers 12 residues. The germline V gene has CDR1 PRHDT and CDR2 FYEKMQ (reference sequence). Here the CDR3 DNA reads TGTGCCAGCGGGACTGACTCCTCGAGGCAGTTCTTC. Amino acid sequence: CASGTDSSRQFF.

This chain links TRBV9 with TRBJ1-6, with a weak D call TRBD1 (5 bases). CDR3 length: 16 residues. CDR1 and CDR2 from the germline V gene are SGDLS and YYNGEE. Trimming took off 3 bases at V and 6 bases at J, with 16 bases between the two ends. The CDR3 is CASSARRGGGNSPLHF. CDR3 in DNA: TGTGCCAGCAGCGCCCGCCGTGGGGGAGGTAATTCACCCCTCCACTTT.

The chain links TRBV24-1 to TRBJ2-1, with D perhaps TRBD2 (5 bases). Germline CDR1 is KGHDR and CDR2 is SFDVKD. This CDR3 region has 14 residues. V was cut by 3 bases and J by 2 bases, with 7 bases left in between. CDR3 DNA: TGTGCCACCAGTGATCCCGGGGCCTACAATGAGCAGTTCTTC. Its translation: CATSDPGAYNEQFF.

This chain joins TRBV2 and TRBJ1-5; a possible D gene is TRBD1 (6 bases). V was pared by 3 bases and J by 4 bases, with 10 bases between. CDR3 length: 14 residues. Germline V gives CDR1 SNHLY, CDR2 FYNNEI. CDR3 amino acids: CASSDRGMNQPQHF. CDR3 nucleotides: TGTGCCAGCAGTGACAGGGGAATGAATCAGCCCCAGCATTTT.

This chain links TRBV12-3 or TRBV12-4 with TRBJ2-3; unclear D gene. The DNA end is a closer match to TRBJ2-5, so the J assignment may be wrong. The CDR3 sequence is 15 residues long. The CDR3 DNA sequence: TGTGCCAGCAGTTACTCGATGGGTGAAGGAGAGACCCAGTACTTC. Translated: CASSYSMGEGETQYF.

The V call is TRBV7-3, the J call TRBJ1-1; D gene ambiguous. The germline V gene encodes CDR1 SGHTA and CDR2 FQGTGA. Trimming removed 8 bases at V and 1 base at J, with 11 bases between. The CDR3 consists of 13 residues. CDR3 loop: CASGRLPNTEAFF. The CDR3, as DNA: TGTGCCAGCGGGCGACTTCCGAACACTGAAGCTTTCTTT.

This clonotype was detected only a few times. The J gene is TRBJ2-2, the V gene TRBV7-9, with 12 bases matching TRBD2. This CDR3 has 15 residues. Losses at the gene ends were 8 bases for V and 4 bases for J; bases not matched to a gene: 5. Germline lookup yields CDR1 SEHNR and CDR2 FQNEAQ (reference sequence). Here the CDR3 reads CASVGLAGSTGELFF. The DNA for the CDR3 is TGTGCCAGCGTAGGACTAGCGGGAAGCACCGGGGAGCTGTTTTTT.